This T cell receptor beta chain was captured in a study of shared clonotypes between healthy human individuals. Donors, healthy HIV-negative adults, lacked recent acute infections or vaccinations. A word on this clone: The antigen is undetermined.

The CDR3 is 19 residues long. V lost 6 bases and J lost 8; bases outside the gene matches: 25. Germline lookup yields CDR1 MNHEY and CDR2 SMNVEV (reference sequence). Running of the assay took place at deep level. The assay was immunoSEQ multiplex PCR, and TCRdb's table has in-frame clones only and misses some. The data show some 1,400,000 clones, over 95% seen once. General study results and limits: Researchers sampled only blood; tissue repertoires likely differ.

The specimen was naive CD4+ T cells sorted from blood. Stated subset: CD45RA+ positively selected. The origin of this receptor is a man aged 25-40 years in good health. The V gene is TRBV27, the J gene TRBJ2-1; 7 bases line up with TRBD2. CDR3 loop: CASRRLAGRSRENFDEQFF. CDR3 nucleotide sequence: TGTGCCAGCAGACGGTTGGCAGGGCGATCGCGGGAGAATTTCGATGAGCAGTTCTTC.